The rows below give T cell receptor beta chains drawn from one sample of a study of cytomegalovirus exposure and HLA in healthy donors. The assay was immunoSEQ multiplex PCR, and TCRdb's table has in-frame clones only and misses some. The sample records under 200,000 clones, roughly nine tenths being singletons. What was sequenced was PBMCs. The receptors come from a woman younger than 30 in good health and CMV-seropositive. The CDR3 runs from the conserved cysteine through the conserved F or W. The D gene is left open where the match is weak. Not all rows give a size; the values are once, few, many and, for expanded clones, a class.

>TRBJ2-1|once|TRBV30|.
TGTGCCTGGAGTGGGCTGGGGGCCGCCGGTGAGCAGTTCTTC
CAWSGLGAAGEQFF
>TRBJ2-3|.|TRBV12-5|TRBD2
TGTGCTAGTGGTTTGGGGACTAGCGGGAGCACAGATACGCAGTATTTT
CASGLGTSGSTDTQYF
>TRBJ2-2|.|TRBV5-4|TRBD2
TGTGCCAGCAGCCCTGGGACTAGCAGGACGGGGGGGGAGCTGTTTTTT
CASSPGTSRTGGELFF
>TRBJ1-1|.|TRBV5-4|.
TGTGCCAGCAGCTCCTATTCGACAGACATGAACACTGAAGCTTTCTTT
CASSSYSTDMNTEAFF
>TRBJ1-5|.|TRBV16|TRBD1
TGTGCCAGCACCCCCTTCCCCGGGACAGGGGGGTCGTTCGGCAATCAGCCCCAGCATTTT
CASTPFPGTGGSFGNQPQHF
>TRBJ2-1|.|TRBV7-2|TRBD1
TGTGCCAGCAGCTTAGCCGGGACAGGGACCTACAATGAGCAGTTCTTC
CASSLAGTGTYNEQFF
>TRBJ2-3|.|TRBV5-1|TRBD2
TGCGCCAGCAGCTTCTCAGCGGGACTGGATACGCAGTATTTT
CASSFSAGLDTQYF
>TRBJ2-7|.|TRBV7-3|TRBD2
TGTGCCAGCAGCCCCAGCCCGGGGGGCGAGCAGTACTTC
CASSPSPGGEQYF
>TRBJ1-1|.|TRBV9|TRBD1
TGTGCCAGCAGCGCAATGGACAGGCGGAACACTGAAGCTTTCTTT
CASSAMDRRNTEAFF
>TRBJ2-7|.|TRBV11-2|TRBD1
TGTGCCAGCAGCTTAGTCGCAGGGGGCAACTACGAGCAGTACTTC
CASSLVAGGNYEQYF
>TRBJ2-1|.|TRBV5-1|TRBD1
TGCGCCAGCAGCTTGGTAGGGACAGGGAGGTACAATGAGCAGTTCTTC
CASSLVGTGRYNEQFF
>TRBJ2-7|.|TRBV11-2|.
TGTGCCAGCAGCCGGCTGACGGGGAAGAACGAGCAGTACTTC
CASSRLTGKNEQYF
>TRBJ2-1|.|TRBV7-6|TRBD2
TGTGCCAGCAGCTCCGGACTAGCGATTGAGCAGTTCTTC
CASSSGLAIEQFF
>TRBJ2-5|.|TRBV5-1|.
TGCGCCAGCAGCTTGGCCGACAGGCATAGGGGGGAGACCCAGTACTTC
CASSLADRHRGETQYF
>TRBJ2-7|.|TRBV27|.
TGTGCCAGCAGTTGGGGAGGGGGCGAGCAGTACTTC
CASSWGGGEQYF
>TRBJ1-1|.|TRBV30|.
TGTGCCTGGGGGGTCGACAGGAGGACTGAAGCTTTCTTT
CAWGVDRRTEAFF
>TRBJ1-5|.|TRBV11-2|.
TGTGCCAGCAGCCTGATGGGCAGGGGCAATCAGCCCCAGCATTTT
CASSLMGRGNQPQHF
>TRBJ2-3|.|TRBV7-8|.
TGTGCCAGCAGGGATCGAGGGGGAACAGATACGCAGTATTTT
CASRDRGGTDTQYF
>TRBJ2-1|.|TRBV15|TRBD2
TGTGCCACCAGCATACTAGCGGGAGGCGGCAATGAGCAGTTCTTC
CATSILAGGGNEQFF
>TRBJ2-7|.|TRBV7-2|.
TGTGCCAGCAGCCCCCCCGTGCAGTCCTACGAGCAGTACTTC
CASSPPVQSYEQYF
>TRBJ2-3|.|TRBV5-1|.
TGCGCCAGCAGCTTGGGTAGCGCAGATACGCAGTATTTT
CASSLGSADTQYF